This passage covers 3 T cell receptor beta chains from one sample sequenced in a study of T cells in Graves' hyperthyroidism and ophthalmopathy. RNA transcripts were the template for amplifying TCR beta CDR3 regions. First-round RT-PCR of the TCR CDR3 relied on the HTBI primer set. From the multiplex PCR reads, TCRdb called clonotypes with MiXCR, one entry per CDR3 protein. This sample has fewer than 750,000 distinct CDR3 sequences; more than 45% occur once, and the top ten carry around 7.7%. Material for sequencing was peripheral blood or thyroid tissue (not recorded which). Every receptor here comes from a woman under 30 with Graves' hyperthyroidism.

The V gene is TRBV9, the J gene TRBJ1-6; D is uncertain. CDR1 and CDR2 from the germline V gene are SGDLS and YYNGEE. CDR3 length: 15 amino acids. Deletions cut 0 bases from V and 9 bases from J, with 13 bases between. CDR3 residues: CASSVVVTGISPLHF. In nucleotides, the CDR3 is TGTGCCAGCAGCGTAGTGGTCACCGGAATTTCACCCCTCCACTTT.

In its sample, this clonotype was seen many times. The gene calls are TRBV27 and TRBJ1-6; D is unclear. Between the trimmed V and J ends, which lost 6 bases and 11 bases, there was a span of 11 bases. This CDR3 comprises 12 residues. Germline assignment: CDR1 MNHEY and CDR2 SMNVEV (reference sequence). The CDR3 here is CASRGFYPPLHF. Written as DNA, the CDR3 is TGTGCCAGCAGGGGGTTTTATCCACCCCTCCACTTT.

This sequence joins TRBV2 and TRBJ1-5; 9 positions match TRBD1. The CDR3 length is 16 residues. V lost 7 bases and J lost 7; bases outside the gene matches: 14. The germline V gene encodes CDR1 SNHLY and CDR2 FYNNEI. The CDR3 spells CASTPRDRDGEQPQHF. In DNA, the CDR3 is TGTGCCAGCACTCCCCGGGACAGGGATGGCGAGCAGCCCCAGCATTTT.